Below, 9 T cell receptor beta chains from the same sample are listed, as sequenced in a study of cytomegalovirus exposure and HLA in healthy donors. Primers: 60 Vbeta forward and 13 Jbeta reverse. Data came from immunoSEQ multiplex PCR; TCRdb stores just in-frame clones and leaves some out. The table has 200,000 to 250,000 clones, about 80% seen once. Source material: PBMCs. These receptors were collected from a woman aged 55-70 years in good health and CMV-seropositive.

The chain couples TRBV14 to TRBJ1-2; a possible D gene is TRBD1 (5 bases). The CDR3 contains 13 residues. V dropped 1 base and J dropped 6 bases, with 9 bases sitting between them. Germline CDR1 and CDR2: SGHDN and FVKESK. CDR3 amino acids: CASSQGPRDGYTF. The CDR3 bases are TGTGCCAGCAGCCAAGGCCCCAGGGATGGCTACACCTTC.

The genes are TRBV18 and TRBJ2-2; D may be TRBD2 (5 bases). V gave up 6 bases and J gave up 6 bases, with 8 bases separating them. The CDR3 consists of 12 residues. The germline V gene encodes CDR1 KGHSH and CDR2 LQKENI. This CDR3 reads CASSLEAGELFF. DNA of the CDR3: TGTGCCAGCTCCCTGGAGGCCGGGGAGCTGTTTTTT. Full variable domain (missing parts from reference TRBV18 and TRBJ2-2): NAGVMQNPRHLVRRRGQEARLRCSPMKGHSHVYWYRQLPEEGLKFMVYLQKENIIDESGMPKERFSAEFPKEGPSILRIQQVVRGDSAAYFCASSLEAGELFFGEGSRLTVL.

J is TRBJ2-5 and V is TRBV5-1, with 9 bases lining up with TRBD1. The ends lost 0 bases at V and 5 bases at J; junction bases unmatched: 2. CDR3 length: 14 residues. CDR1 SGHRS and CDR2 YFSETQ come from the germline V gene. CDR3 DNA: TGCGCCAGCAGCTTGGCAGGACAGGGGGAGACCCAGTACTTC. This gives the protein CASSLAGQGETQYF.

The chain couples TRBV10-1 to TRBJ2-3, with D tentatively TRBD2 (6 bases). With 5 bases removed from V and 0 bases from J, the gap between germline ends came to 18 bases. CDR1 is WNHNN and CDR2 is SYGVQD in the germline V gene (reference sequence). The CDR3 has 17 amino acids. The CDR3 loop reads CASSPLRGSGSTDTQYF. The CDR3 nucleotides are TGCGCCAGCAGTCCCCTGCGAGGGAGCGGGAGCACAGATACGCAGTATTTT.

The rearrangement links TRBV15 to TRBJ1-2; D gene ambiguous. The CDR3 runs 13 residues. The germline V and J ends were trimmed by 4 bases and 6 bases, with 12 bases remaining between them. Germline V CDR1 and CDR2: LNHNV, YYDKDF (reference sequence). DNA of the CDR3: TGTGCCACCAGCACGGGGAATGGAGATGGCTACACCTTC. It encodes CATSTGNGDGYTF.

The rearrangement joins TRBV27 to TRBJ1-5; 7 bases align to TRBD1. Trimming took 5 bases from V and 0 from J; bases not matched to a gene: 4. Germline CDR1 MNHEY, CDR2 SMNVEV (reference sequence). This CDR3 contains 15 residues. The CDR3 region is CASSPRGDSNQPQHF. The DNA of the CDR3 is TGTGCCAGCAGTCCCAGGGGGGATAGCAATCAGCCCCAGCATTTT.

V is TRBV4-2 and J is TRBJ1-1; possible D gene TRBD1, 5 bases. The germline V and J ends were trimmed by 3 bases and 6 bases, with 11 bases remaining between them. This CDR3 spans 13 amino acids. Germline V gene lookup returns CDR1 LGHNA and CDR2 YNFKEQ. As DNA, the CDR3 is TGTGCCAGCAGCCACGGGGGTCAGGCTGAAGCTTTCTTT. Its translation is CASSHGGQAEAFF.

The chain carries TRBV9 and TRBJ2-7; TRBD2 aligns across 12 bases. Trimming at V came to 3 bases and at J to 0 bases, leaving 1 base not matched to a gene. There are 15 residues in the CDR3. Germline-derived CDR1 and CDR2 are SGDLS and YYNGEE. The CDR3 spells CASSELAGGSYEQYF. CDR3 nucleotides: TGTGCCAGCAGCGAACTAGCGGGGGGCTCCTACGAGCAGTACTTC.

CDR3: CASSEGIAGNTNTGELFF. CDR3 DNA sequence: TGCGCCAGCAGTGAGGGAATAGCGGGGAATACGAACACCGGGGAGCTGTTTTTT. The chain carries TRBV10-1 and TRBJ2-2, with 8 bases identical to TRBD2. Germline V lookup: CDR1 WNHNN, CDR2 SYGVQD (reference sequence). CDR3 length: 18 residues. The ends lost 2 bases at V and 0 bases at J; junction bases unmatched: 8.